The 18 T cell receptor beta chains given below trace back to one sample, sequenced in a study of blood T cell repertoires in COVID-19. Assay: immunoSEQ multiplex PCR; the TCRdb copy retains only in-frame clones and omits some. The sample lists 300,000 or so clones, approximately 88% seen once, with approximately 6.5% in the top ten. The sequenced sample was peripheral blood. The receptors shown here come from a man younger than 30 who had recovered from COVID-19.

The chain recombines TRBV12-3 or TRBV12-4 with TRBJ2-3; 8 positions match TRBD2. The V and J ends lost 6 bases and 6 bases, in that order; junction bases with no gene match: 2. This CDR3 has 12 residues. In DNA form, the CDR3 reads TGTGCCAGCAGCCAGCGGGGGGATACGCAGTATTTT. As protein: CASSQRGDTQYF.

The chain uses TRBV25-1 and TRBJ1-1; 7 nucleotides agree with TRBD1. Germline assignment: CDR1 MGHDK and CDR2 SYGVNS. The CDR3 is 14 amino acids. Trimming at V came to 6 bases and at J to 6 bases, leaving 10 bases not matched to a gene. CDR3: CASSRPEGAAEAFF. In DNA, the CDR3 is TGTGCCAGCAGCCGCCCCGAGGGGGCCGCTGAAGCTTTCTTT.

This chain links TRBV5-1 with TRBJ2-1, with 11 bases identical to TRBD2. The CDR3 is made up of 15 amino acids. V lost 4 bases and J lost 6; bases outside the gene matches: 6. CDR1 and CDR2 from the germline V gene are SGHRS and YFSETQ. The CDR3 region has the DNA TGCGCCAGCAGCGACACTAGCGGGAGTGTCAATGAGCAGTTCTTC. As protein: CASSDTSGSVNEQFF.

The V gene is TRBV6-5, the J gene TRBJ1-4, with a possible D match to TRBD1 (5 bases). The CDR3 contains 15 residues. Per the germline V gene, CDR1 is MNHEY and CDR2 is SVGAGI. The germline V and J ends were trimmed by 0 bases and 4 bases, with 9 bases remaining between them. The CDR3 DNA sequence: TGTGCCAGCAGTTACTCGAGACAGTTTAATGAAAAACTGTTTTTT. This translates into CASSYSRQFNEKLFF.

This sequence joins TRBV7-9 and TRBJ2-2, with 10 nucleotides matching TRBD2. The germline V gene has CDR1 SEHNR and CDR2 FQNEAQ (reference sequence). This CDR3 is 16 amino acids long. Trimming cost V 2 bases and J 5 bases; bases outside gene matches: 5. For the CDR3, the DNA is TGTGCCAGCAGCTTAAGCGGGAGGGCCAAAACCGGGGAGCTGTTTTTT. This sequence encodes CASSLSGRAKTGELFF.

CDR3 amino acids: CASSPGRGRDTEAFF. As DNA, the CDR3 is TGTGCCAGCTCACCGGGCAGGGGGCGGGACACTGAAGCTTTCTTT. The rearrangement links TRBV18 to TRBJ1-1; 8 positions match TRBD1. The CDR3 sequence is 15 residues long. V trimming: 3 bases; J trimming: 3 bases; junction bases outside the gene matches: 6. Germline V lookup: CDR1 KGHSH, CDR2 LQKENI.

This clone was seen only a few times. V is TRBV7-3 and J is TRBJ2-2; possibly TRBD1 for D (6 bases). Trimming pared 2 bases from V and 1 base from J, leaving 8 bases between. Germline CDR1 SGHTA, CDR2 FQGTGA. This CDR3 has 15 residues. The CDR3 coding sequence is TGTGCCAGCAGCTTACCCAGGGGGAACACCGGGGAGCTGTTTTTT. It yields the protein CASSLPRGNTGELFF.

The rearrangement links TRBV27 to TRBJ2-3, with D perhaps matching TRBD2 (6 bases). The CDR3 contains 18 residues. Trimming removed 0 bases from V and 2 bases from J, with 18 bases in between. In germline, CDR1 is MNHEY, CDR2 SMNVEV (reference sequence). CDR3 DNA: TGTGCCAGCAGTTTATCGATCGGGACTCCTTTAAACACAGATACGCAGTATTTT. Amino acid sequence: CASSLSIGTPLNTDTQYF.

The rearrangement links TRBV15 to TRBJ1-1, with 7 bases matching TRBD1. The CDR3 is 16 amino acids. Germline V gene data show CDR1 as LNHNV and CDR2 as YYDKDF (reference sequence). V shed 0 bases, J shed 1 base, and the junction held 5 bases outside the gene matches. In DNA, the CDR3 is TGTGCCACCAGCAGAGATTTGGGACAGCAGAACACTGAAGCTTTCTTT. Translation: CATSRDLGQQNTEAFF.

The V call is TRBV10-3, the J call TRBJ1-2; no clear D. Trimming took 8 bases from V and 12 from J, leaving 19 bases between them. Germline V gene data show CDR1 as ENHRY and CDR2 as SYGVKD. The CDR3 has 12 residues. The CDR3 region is CAISREQERNTF. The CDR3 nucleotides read TGTGCCATCTCGAGGGAGCAGGAACGCAACACCTTC.

The CDR3 sequence is CASSDLRYEQYF. The DNA of the CDR3 is TGTGCCAGCAGTGACTTGCGGTACGAGCAGTACTTC. The V and J genes are TRBV6-4 and TRBJ2-7, with unresolved D. V was pared by 1 base and J by 4 bases, with 5 bases between. In germline, CDR1 is MRHNA, CDR2 SNTAGT. The CDR3 spans 12 residues.

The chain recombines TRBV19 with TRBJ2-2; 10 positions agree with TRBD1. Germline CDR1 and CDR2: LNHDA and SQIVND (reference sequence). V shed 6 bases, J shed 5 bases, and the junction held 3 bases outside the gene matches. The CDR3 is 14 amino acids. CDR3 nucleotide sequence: TGTGCCAGTAGGGACAGGGGGGAAACCGGGGAGCTGTTTTTT. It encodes CASRDRGETGELFF.

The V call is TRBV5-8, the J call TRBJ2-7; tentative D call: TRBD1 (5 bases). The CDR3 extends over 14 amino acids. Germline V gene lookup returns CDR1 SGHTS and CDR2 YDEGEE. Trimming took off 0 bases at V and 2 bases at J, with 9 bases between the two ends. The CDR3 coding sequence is TGTGCCAGCAGCTTGGGGGCAGGGACCTACGAGCAGTACTTC. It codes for CASSLGAGTYEQYF.

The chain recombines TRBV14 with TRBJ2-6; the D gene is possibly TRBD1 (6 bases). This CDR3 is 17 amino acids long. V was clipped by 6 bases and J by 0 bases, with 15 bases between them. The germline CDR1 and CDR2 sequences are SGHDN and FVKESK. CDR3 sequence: CASSPGAGLSGANVLTF. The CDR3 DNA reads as TGTGCCAGCAGTCCAGGGGCCGGCCTCTCTGGGGCCAACGTCCTGACTTTC.

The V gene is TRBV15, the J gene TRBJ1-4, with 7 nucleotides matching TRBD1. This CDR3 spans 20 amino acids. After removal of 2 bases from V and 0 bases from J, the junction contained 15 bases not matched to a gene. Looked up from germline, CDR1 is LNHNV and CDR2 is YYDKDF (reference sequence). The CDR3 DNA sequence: TGTGCCACCAGCAGATATTCTGTAGGGACAGTGTCAGCAACTAATGAAAAACTGTTTTTT. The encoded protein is CATSRYSVGTVSATNEKLFF.

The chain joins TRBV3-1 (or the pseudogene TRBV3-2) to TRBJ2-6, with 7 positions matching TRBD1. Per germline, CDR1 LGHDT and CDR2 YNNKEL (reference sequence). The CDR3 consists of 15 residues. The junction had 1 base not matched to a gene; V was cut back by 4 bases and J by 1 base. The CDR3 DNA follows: TGTGCCAGCAGCCCAGGGGGTTCTGGGGCCAACGTCCTGACTTTC. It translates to CASSPGGSGANVLTF.

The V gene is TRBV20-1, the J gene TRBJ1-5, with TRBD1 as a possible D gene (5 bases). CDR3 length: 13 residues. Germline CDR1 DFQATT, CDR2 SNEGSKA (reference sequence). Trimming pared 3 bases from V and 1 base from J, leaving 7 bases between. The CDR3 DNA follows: TGCAGTGCTAGTGCAGGGAGCAATCAGCCCCAGCATTTT. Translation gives CSASAGSNQPQHF.

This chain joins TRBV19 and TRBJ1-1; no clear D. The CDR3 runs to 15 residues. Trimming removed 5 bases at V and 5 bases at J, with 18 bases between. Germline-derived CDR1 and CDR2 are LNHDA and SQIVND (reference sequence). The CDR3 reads CASSPLWTGETEAFF. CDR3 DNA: TGTGCCAGTAGTCCTCTTTGGACGGGAGAAACTGAAGCTTTCTTT.